Listed below are T cell receptor beta chains from one sample, sequenced in a study of CD8+CD57+ T cells in acquired aplastic anemia. A single record per CDR3 protein comes from TCRdb applying MiXCR to the reads. This table holds 150,000 to 200,000 distinct CDR3 sequences, 40% to 60% found once. The sample was sorted CD4+, CD8+, or CD8+CD57+ T cells (not recorded which) from PBMCs. Receptors originate from a human donor with aplastic anemia. CDR3s include the opening cysteine and the closing phenylalanine or tryptophan. The D gene is left open where the match is weak.

cdr3_length d_call j_call v_call cdr3_aa
13 TRBD1 TRBJ2-7 TRBV2 CASSDDRGYEQYF
16 - TRBJ2-3 TRBV6-1 CASSEVSGAIPDTQYF
15 - TRBJ2-1 TRBV7-2 CASSLSGTLYNEQFF
15 TRBD1 TRBJ1-1 TRBV10-2 CASSEASGGFAEAFF
12 - TRBJ2-7 TRBV10-2 CASIGGGVGQYF
13 - TRBJ2-7 TRBV19 CASSIEGPRRQYF
15 TRBD1 TRBJ1-4 TRBV6-2/TRBV6-3 CASSYVEGAGEKLFF
15 TRBD1 TRBJ2-7 TRBV2 CASSTTGTGTYEQYF
15 TRBD1 TRBJ2-6 TRBV12-3/TRBV12-4 CASSDRAGGANVLTF
15 TRBD2 TRBJ2-7 TRBV11-2 CASSGGTSRGYEQYF
12 - TRBJ2-7 TRBV29-1 CSVARSSYEQYF
14 - TRBJ1-1 TRBV19 CASSIARGTAEAFF
13 - TRBJ1-1 TRBV11-2 CASSLVMSTEAFF
14 - TRBJ1-4 TRBV12-3/TRBV12-4 CASRTTGEDEKLFF
15 TRBD1 TRBJ2-3 TRBV24-1 CATSAGQGHADTQYF
15 TRBD2 TRBJ2-7 TRBV18 CASSPFGPSGDEQYF
14 - TRBJ1-5 TRBV24-1 CATSAPGLNQPQHF
11 TRBD1 TRBJ1-2 TRBV20-1 CSARDRVGYTF
15 TRBD1 TRBJ1-1 TRBV10-3 CAISGRQGADTEAFF
13 - TRBJ1-2 TRBV27 CASGHRVSYGYTF
17 TRBD2 TRBJ2-3 TRBV10-2 CASSATLAGVYTDTQYF
10 - TRBJ1-2 TRBV2 CASGDYGYTF
14 TRBD2 TRBJ2-7 TRBV3-1 CASSHDGRTNEQYF
11 - TRBJ2-2 TRBV10-2 CASSGNGELFF
17 TRBD2 TRBJ2-2 TRBV11-3 CASSPRTSGENTGELFF
15 TRBD1 TRBJ1-6 TRBV27 CASSLTGTANSPLHF
15 TRBD1 TRBJ2-1 TRBV4-1 CASSFRDRGYDEQFF
13 TRBD1 TRBJ2-1 TRBV10-3 CAIPGTGGNEQFF
15 TRBD1 TRBJ2-3 TRBV7-3 CASSSTGGSTDTQYF
13 - TRBJ2-1 TRBV2 CATRLGTTNEQFF
14 - TRBJ2-3 TRBV6-2/TRBV6-3 CASSYMGVTDTQYF
13 - TRBJ1-1 TRBV10-3 CAPRTGVNTEAFF
15 - TRBJ1-1 TRBV30 CAWSAADFGVTEAFF
12 - TRBJ2-1 TRBV5-6 CASSLDNNEQFF
16 - TRBJ2-3 TRBV27 CASSLSMGAGTDTQYF
13 - TRBJ1-1 TRBV7-8 CASSLASGQVAFF
12 TRBD1 TRBJ2-7 TRBV29-1 CSVTQGRSEQYF
14 TRBD2 TRBJ2-7 TRBV2 CASSYRGLAREQYF
14 - TRBJ1-2 TRBV6-5 CASSYSGVHYGYTF
14 TRBD2 TRBJ2-3 TRBV10-3 CAIRPGGNTDTQYF
13 - TRBJ2-5 TRBV7-9 CASILWGQETQYF
14 TRBD2 TRBJ2-7 TRBV10-3 CAISAQRGTYEQYF
14 TRBD1 TRBJ2-2 TRBV20-1 CSATETGGTGELFF
15 TRBD2 TRBJ2-7 TRBV20-1 CSAREPVSGGYEQYF